The clone carrying this T cell receptor (beta chain) has just one count. Its matching antigen is unknown. The sample belongs to a study of blood T cells in healthy people across ages. A second PCR, run for about 7 to 12 cycles, used a sample-barcoded 5' primer plus a J-beta primer mix. The template-switch adaptor was a 5' adaptor with 12 random nucleotides. It tagged each cDNA molecule. TCRdb redid the calling of the 5' RACE reads with MiXCR, one entry per CDR3 protein. The data contain about 640,000 distinct CDR3 sequences, 58% of them singletons. Donation came from healthy Caucasian individuals in Russia who were aged about 6 to 95. No fewer than 6 million PBMCs went into each sample. Whole-study findings and limits: TCR beta diversity correlated strongly with naive T cell percentage.

The CDR3 loop spans 14 amino acids. Trimming stripped 4 bases from V and 2 bases from J, with 12 bases between. CDR1 and CDR2 from the germline V gene are SGHRS and YFSETQ. The chain has TRBV5-1 and TRBJ2-5, with a tentative D call TRBD1 (5 bases). This TCR derives from a man in his sixties in good health. Sequencing was performed on blood. CDR3 protein: CASSAAQAQETQYF. CDR3 nucleotides: TGCGCCAGCAGCGCCGCACAGGCTCAAGAGACCCAGTACTTC.